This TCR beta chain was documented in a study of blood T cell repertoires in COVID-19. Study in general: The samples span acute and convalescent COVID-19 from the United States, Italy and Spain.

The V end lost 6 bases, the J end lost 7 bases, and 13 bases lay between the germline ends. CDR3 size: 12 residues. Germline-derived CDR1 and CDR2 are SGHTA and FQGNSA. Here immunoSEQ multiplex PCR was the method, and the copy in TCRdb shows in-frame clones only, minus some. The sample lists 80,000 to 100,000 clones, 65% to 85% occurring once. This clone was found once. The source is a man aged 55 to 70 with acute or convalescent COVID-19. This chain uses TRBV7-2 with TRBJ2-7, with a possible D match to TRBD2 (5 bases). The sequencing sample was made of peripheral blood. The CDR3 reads CASRRLAGEQYF. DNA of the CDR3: TGTGCCAGCAGGCGGCTAGCCGGGGAGCAGTACTTC. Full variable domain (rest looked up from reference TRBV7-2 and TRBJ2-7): GAGVSQSPSNKVTEKGKDVELRCDPISGHTALYWYRQSLGQGLEFLIYFQGNSAPDKSGLPSDRFSAERTGGSVSTLTIQRTQQEDSAVYLCASRRLAGEQYFGPGTRLTVT.